This entry is about one T cell receptor beta chain. This entry comes from a study of blood T cell repertoires in COVID-19. Here immunoSEQ multiplex PCR was the method, and the copy in TCRdb shows in-frame clones only, minus some. The sample shows roughly 380,000 clones, roughly nine tenths of them seen only once. The length of the CDR3 is 16 residues. The germline gives CDR1 SGHRS, CDR2 YFSETQ. J lost 3 bases, V lost 2 bases, and 3 bases had no gene match. Sequenced sample: peripheral blood. The source of this sequence is a woman aged 55-70 years with COVID-19, enrolled during active disease. The chain links TRBV5-1 to TRBJ2-2, with 11 bases that match TRBD1. In DNA form, the CDR3 reads TGCGCCAGCAGCTTCCGGGACAGGGGGGACACCGGGGAGCTGTTTTTT. Its protein is CASSFRDRGDTGELFF.